These 10 T cell receptor beta chains were sequenced from one sample in a study of shared clonotypes between healthy human individuals (dated by TCRdb to 2020 to 2022). The protocol used for the library was the immunoSEQ multiplex PCR assay. TCRdb limited this immuneACCESS table to in-frame rearrangements with V and J called. A share of clones is missing; checked studies link under half to unresolved V genes, and the rest is unexplained. The sample table holds millions of clones, of which about 92% were seen once. Clones ranked in the top ten supply more than 0.12% of the sample. Sequencing was carried out using naive CD4+ T cells sorted from blood. The cell subset or site label here, explained by the study, means: CD45RA+ positively selected. All receptors derive from a man between 18 and 29 years old in good health.

The rearrangement uses TRBV5-1 and TRBJ1-6; D possibly corresponds to TRBD1 (5 bases). Germline assignment: CDR1 SGHRS and CDR2 YFSETQ. The CDR3 spans 16 residues. Trimming cost V 2 bases and J 7 bases, with 16 bases left between them. CDR3 coding DNA: TGCGCCAGCAGCTTCGGAGGGGCCTTGGGAAATTCACCCCTCCACTTT. It encodes CASSFGGALGNSPLHF.

The chain carries TRBV5-1 and TRBJ2-1; D gene unclear. Germline values: CDR1 SGHRS, CDR2 YFSETQ. Between the trimmed V and J ends, which lost 4 bases and 0 bases, there was a span of 5 bases. The CDR3 consists of 13 residues. CDR3 sequence: CASSPASYNEQFF. CDR3 sequence (DNA): TGCGCCAGCAGCCCGGCCTCCTACAATGAGCAGTTCTTC.

To note about this clone: Other DNA sequences of this sample code for an identical CDR3. Written as DNA, the CDR3 is TGCGCCAGCAGCTTAAGTGGGGGGGTAGAGACCCAGTACTTC. Protein: CASSLSGGVETQYF. The chain uses TRBV5-1 and TRBJ2-5, with TRBD2 matching over 7 bases. This CDR3 contains 14 residues. CDR1 and CDR2 (germline): SGHRS, YFSETQ. V shed 2 bases and J 4 bases; nucleotides not matched to a gene: 5.

This rearrangement joins TRBV10-3 to TRBJ1-1, with 7 positions matching TRBD1. This CDR3 region has 13 residues. The germline CDR1 and CDR2 sequences are ENHRY and SYGVKD. Trimming cost V 7 bases and J 0 bases; bases outside gene matches: 2. The CDR3 reads CAINDRVNTEAFF. CDR3 sequence (DNA): TGTGCCATCAACGACAGGGTGAACACTGAAGCTTTCTTT.

In this sample, this clone turned up once. This sample includes further DNA sequences coding for the same CDR3. The chain uses TRBV7-2 and TRBJ2-2, with a weak D call TRBD1 (5 bases). Germline V CDR1 and CDR2: SGHTA, FQGNSA. With 5 bases removed from V and 2 bases from J, the gap between germline ends came to 9 bases. The CDR3 covers 14 residues. Here the CDR3 reads CASSPTGNTGELFF. The CDR3 region has the DNA TGTGCCAGCAGCCCTACAGGAAACACCGGGGAGCTGTTTTTT.

The gene calls are TRBV2 and TRBJ2-3; the D gene is possibly TRBD1 (5 bases). V was trimmed by 2 bases and J by 4 bases, leaving 10 bases between them. This CDR3 spans 14 amino acids. Germline V gives CDR1 SNHLY, CDR2 FYNNEI. The CDR3 sequence: CASSEQGSADTQYF. The CDR3 nucleotides are TGTGCCAGCAGTGAACAGGGTAGTGCAGATACGCAGTATTTT.

The chain uses TRBV7-9 and TRBJ2-5, with TRBD1 matching over 9 bases. CDR1 is SEHNR and CDR2 is FQNEAQ in the germline V gene (reference sequence). Losses at the gene ends were 5 bases for V and 2 bases for J; bases not matched to a gene: 6. There are 15 residues in the CDR3. The CDR3 loop reads CASSQGQGRQETQYF. Here the CDR3 DNA reads TGTGCCAGCAGCCAAGGACAGGGGAGACAAGAGACCCAGTACTTC. The full variable domain, its missing parts supplied by reference TRBV7-9 and TRBJ2-5, is DTGVSQNPRHKITKRGQNVTFRCDPISEHNRLYWYRQTLGQGPEFLTYFQNEAQLEKSRLLSDRFSAERPKGSFSTLEIQRTEQGDSAMYLCASSQGQGRQETQYFGPGTRLLVL.

The V call is TRBV30, the J call TRBJ2-7; 7 positions match TRBD2. Germline loops: CDR1 GTSNPN, CDR2 SVGIG (reference sequence). The CDR3 totals 15 residues. The J segment lost 1 base and the V segment lost 0 bases, leaving 6 bases of the junction unmatched. The CDR3 nucleotides are TGTGCCTGGAGTGTACTGAGCGGGATTTCCTACGAGCAGTACTTC. This codes for CAWSVLSGISYEQYF.

This sequence joins TRBV7-2 and TRBJ2-3; TRBD2 aligns across 15 bases. V gave up 5 bases and J gave up 4 bases; unmatched junction bases: 13. Germline loops: CDR1 SGHTA, CDR2 FQGNSA. The length of the CDR3 is 19 residues. The CDR3 here is CASSNGLAGGPLRADTQYF. CDR3 bases: TGTGCCAGCAGCAACGGACTAGCGGGAGGGCCTTTAAGGGCAGATACGCAGTATTTT.

The chain joins TRBV18 to TRBJ2-1; 11 bases agree with TRBD1. Trimming cost V 6 bases and J 7 bases; bases outside gene matches: 8. The CDR3 covers 15 residues. Germline V lookup: CDR1 KGHSH, CDR2 LQKENI. The CDR3 region has the DNA TGTGCCAGCTCCCCAGGACAGGGGGCGCTGAATGAGCAGTTCTTC. This codes for CASSPGQGALNEQFF.